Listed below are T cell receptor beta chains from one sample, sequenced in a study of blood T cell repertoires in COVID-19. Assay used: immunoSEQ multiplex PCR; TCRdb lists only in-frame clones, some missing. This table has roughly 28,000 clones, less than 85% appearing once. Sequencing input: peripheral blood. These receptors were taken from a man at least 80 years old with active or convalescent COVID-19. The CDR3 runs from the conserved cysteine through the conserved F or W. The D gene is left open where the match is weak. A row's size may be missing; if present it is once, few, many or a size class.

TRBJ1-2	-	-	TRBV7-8	CASSLETSGIYTF	TGTGCCAGCAGCTTAGAGACCTCGGGAATCTACACCTTC
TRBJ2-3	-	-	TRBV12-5	CASGLATGGTGTSTDTQYF	TGTGCTAGTGGTTTGGCCACAGGAGGGACCGGAACTAGCACAGATACGCAGTATTTT
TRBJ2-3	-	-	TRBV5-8	CASSFIGIPTDTQYF	TGTGCCAGCAGCTTTATCGGGATACCCACAGATACGCAGTATTTT
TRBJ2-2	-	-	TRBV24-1	CATSETGNTGELFF	TGTGCCACCAGTGAGACAGGGAACACCGGGGAGCTGTTTTTT
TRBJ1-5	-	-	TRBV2	CASSEEGREQPQHF	TGTGCCAGCAGTGAGGAGGGGCGGGAGCAGCCCCAGCATTTT
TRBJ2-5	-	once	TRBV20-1	CSARGRGGTHF	TGCAGTGCTAGAGGAAGGGGAGGTACGCACTTC
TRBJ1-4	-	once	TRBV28	CASRGPTATNEKLFF	TGTGCCAGCAGGGGGCCGACAGCAACTAATGAAAAACTGTTTTTT
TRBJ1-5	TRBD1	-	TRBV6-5	CASNPTGDDQPQHF	TGTGCCAGCAACCCGACAGGGGATGATCAGCCCCAGCATTTT
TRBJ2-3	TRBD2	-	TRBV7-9	CASSAAGLAGGPGTQYF	TGTGCCAGCAGCGCCGCGGGACTAGCGGGAGGGCCCGGTACGCAGTATTTT
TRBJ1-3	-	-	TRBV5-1	CASSLGQFSGNTIYF	TGCGCCAGCAGCTTGGGACAGTTCTCTGGAAACACCATATATTTT
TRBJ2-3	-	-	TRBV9	CASSVLGDTDTQYF	TGTGCCAGCAGCGTACTGGGCGACACAGATACGCAGTATTTT
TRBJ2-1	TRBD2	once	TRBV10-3	CAIRPGTSGNNEQFF	TGTGCCATCAGGCCCGGGACTAGCGGGAACAATGAGCAGTTCTTC
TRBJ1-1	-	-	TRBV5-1	CASSSDSFNTEAFF	TGCGCCAGCAGCTCCGACAGCTTTAACACTGAAGCTTTCTTT
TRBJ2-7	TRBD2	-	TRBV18	CASSPGVPRGGSYEQYF	TGTGCCAGCTCACCAGGGGTCCCGCGGGGGGGCTCCTACGAGCAGTACTTC
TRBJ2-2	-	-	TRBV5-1	CASSAGTTTGELFF	TGCGCCAGCAGCGCGGGGACGACGACCGGGGAGCTGTTTTTT
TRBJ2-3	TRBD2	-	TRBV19	CASSTRPGTSGHLGDTQYF	TGTGCCAGTAGTACCCGTCCCGGGACTAGCGGCCACCTGGGAGATACGCAGTATTTT
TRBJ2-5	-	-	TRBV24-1	CATSDLVWRGVFLETQYF	TGTGCCACCAGTGATTTGGTGTGGCGGGGAGTTTTCCTAGAGACCCAGTACTTC
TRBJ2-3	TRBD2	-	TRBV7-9	CASSFYTGLAASFPDTQYF	TGTGCCAGCAGCTTCTATACAGGACTAGCCGCCTCCTTTCCAGATACGCAGTATTTT
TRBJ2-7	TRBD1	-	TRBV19	CASSGGQGFGEQYF	TGTGCCAGTAGTGGGGGACAGGGTTTCGGCGAGCAGTACTTC
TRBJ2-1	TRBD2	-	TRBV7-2	CASSLVWTSGHNEQFF	TGTGCCAGCAGCTTAGTGTGGACTAGCGGACACAATGAGCAGTTCTTC
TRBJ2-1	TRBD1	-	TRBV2	CASKRGQEYNEQFF	TGTGCCAGCAAACGCGGACAGGAATACAATGAGCAGTTCTTC
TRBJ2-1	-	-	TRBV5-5	CASSLIGGVTYNEQFF	TGTGCCAGCAGCTTGATCGGGGGAGTGACCTACAATGAGCAGTTCTTC